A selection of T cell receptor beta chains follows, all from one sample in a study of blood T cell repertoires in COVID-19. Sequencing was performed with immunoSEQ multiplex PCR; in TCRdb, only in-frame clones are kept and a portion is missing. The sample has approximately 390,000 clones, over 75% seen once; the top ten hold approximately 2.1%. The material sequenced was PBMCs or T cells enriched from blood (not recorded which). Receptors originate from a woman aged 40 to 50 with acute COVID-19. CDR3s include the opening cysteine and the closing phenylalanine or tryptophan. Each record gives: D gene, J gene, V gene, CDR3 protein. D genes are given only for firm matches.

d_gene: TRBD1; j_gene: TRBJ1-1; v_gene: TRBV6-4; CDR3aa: CASSDFTYRGHTEAFF
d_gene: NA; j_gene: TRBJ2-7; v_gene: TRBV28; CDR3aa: CASSFPSSYEQYF
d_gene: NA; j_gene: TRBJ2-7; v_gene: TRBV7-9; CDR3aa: CASSLSSEQYF
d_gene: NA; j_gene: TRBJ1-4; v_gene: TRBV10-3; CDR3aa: CATHRAPNEKLFF
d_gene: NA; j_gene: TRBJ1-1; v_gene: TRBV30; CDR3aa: CAWSPGWDTEAFF
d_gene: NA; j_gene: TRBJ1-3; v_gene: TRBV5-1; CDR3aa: CASSEGLSGNTIYF
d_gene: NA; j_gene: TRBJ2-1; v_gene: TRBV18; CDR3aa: CASSYVQGRSYNEQFF
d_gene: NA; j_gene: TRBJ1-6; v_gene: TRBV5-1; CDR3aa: CASSLVGNAGPQSPLHF
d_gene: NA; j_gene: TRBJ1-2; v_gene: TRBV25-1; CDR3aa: CASSAYSYGYTF
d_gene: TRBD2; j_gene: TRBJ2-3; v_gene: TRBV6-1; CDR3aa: CASSERWTSGGDTDTQYF
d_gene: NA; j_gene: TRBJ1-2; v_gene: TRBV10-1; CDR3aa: CASSPEGYGYTF
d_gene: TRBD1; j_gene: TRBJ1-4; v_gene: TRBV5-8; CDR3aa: CASSRAGTGNEKLFF
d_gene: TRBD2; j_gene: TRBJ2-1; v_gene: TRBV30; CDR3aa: CAWKGLADSYNEQFF
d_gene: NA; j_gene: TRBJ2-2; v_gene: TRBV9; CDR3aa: CASSPQSGTTLTGELFF
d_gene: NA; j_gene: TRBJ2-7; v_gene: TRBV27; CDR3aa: CASSLRGSTYEQYF
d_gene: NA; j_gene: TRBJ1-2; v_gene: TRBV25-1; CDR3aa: CASSDRIYGYTF
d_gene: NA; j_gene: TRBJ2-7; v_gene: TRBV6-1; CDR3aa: CASSDRGPPYEQYF
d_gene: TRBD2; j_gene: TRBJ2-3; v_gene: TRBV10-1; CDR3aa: CASSESAAGGRDTQYF
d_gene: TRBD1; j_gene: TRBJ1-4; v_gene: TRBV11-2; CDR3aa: CASSNSLGQKNEKLFF
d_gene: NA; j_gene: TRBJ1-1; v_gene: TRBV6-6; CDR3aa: CASTVSSGITEAFF
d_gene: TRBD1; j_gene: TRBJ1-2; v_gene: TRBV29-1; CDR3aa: CSSDRGRGYGYTF
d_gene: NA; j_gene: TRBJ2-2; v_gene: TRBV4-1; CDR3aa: CASSQIRDSNTGELFF